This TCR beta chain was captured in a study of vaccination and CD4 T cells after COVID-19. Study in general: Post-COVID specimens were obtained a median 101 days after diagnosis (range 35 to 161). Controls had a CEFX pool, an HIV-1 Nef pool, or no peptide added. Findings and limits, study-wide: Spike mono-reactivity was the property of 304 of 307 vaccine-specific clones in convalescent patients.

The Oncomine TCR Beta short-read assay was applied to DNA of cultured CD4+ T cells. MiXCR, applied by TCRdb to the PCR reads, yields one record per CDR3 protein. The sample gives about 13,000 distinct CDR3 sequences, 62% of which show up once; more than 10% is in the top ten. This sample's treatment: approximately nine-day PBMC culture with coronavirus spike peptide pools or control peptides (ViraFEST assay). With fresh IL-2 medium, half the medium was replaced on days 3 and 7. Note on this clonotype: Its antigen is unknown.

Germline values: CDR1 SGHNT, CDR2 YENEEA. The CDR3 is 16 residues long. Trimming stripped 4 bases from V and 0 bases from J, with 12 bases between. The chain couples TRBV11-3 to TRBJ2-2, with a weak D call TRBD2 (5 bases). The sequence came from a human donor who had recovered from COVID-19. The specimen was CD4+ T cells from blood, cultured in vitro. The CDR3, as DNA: TGTGCCAGCAGCTCCGGACTCAATCCGAACACCGGGGAGCTGTTTTTT. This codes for CASSSGLNPNTGELFF.